This is a list of T cell receptor beta chains from one sample in a study of T cells after yellow fever vaccination. TCRdb analysed the 5' RACE reads with MiXCR anew, one entry per CDR3 protein. The repertoire holds 100,000 to 150,000 distinct CDR3 sequences, with about 8.2% as singletons. The sequencing used CD8+ T cells sorted from PBMCs, collected on the day of the yellow fever booster vaccination. Receptor source: a man younger than 35 who received the YFV17D yellow fever vaccine. Both conserved end residues are part of each CDR3. A D gene is named only where the DNA matches it firmly. Only some rows state a clone size, as once, few, many or a class for expanded clones.

v_call: TRBV4-1
j_call: TRBJ2-5
d_call: TRBD2
clone_size: .
cdr3_nt: TGCGCCAGCAGCCAAGACCCTAGCGGGGGTGGAGAGACCCAGTACTTC
cdr3_aa: CASSQDPSGGGETQYF

v_call: TRBV11-2
j_call: TRBJ2-1
d_call: .
clone_size: few
cdr3_nt: TGTGCCAGCAGCGCGAGTGGGGTGTACAATGAGCAGTTCTTC
cdr3_aa: CASSASGVYNEQFF

v_call: TRBV4-2
j_call: TRBJ2-4
d_call: .
clone_size: few
cdr3_nt: TGTGCCAGCAGCCAAGCTCCGGGGTTCACCAAAAACATTCAGTACTTC
cdr3_aa: CASSQAPGFTKNIQYF

v_call: TRBV12-3/TRBV12-4
j_call: TRBJ2-1
d_call: TRBD1
clone_size: .
cdr3_nt: TGTGCCAGCAGTTCCCGGGACAGGGGTCGGGATGAGCAGTTCTTC
cdr3_aa: CASSSRDRGRDEQFF

v_call: TRBV21-1
j_call: TRBJ1-2
d_call: .
clone_size: few
cdr3_nt: TGTGCCAGCAGCAACAGGACAGGACGGACTCGCTATGGCTACACCTTC
cdr3_aa: CASSNRTGRTRYGYTF

v_call: TRBV6-2/TRBV6-3
j_call: TRBJ2-5
d_call: .
clone_size: many
cdr3_nt: TGTGCCAGCACCCTGACGGAACAAGAGACCCAGTACTTC
cdr3_aa: CASTLTEQETQYF

v_call: TRBV7-2
j_call: TRBJ2-3
d_call: TRBD2
clone_size: few
cdr3_nt: TGTGCCAGCAGCTTTGGCGGGGGAGCGTTAGATACGCAGTATTTT
cdr3_aa: CASSFGGGALDTQYF

v_call: TRBV29-1
j_call: TRBJ2-5
d_call: TRBD2
clone_size: .
cdr3_nt: TGCAGCGTTGAGCGGTGGCTAGCGGGGGACACGTACCAAGAGACCCAGTACTTC
cdr3_aa: CSVERWLAGDTYQETQYF

v_call: TRBV21-1
j_call: TRBJ1-2
d_call: .
clone_size: few
cdr3_nt: TGTGCCAGCCTTCTTCGGGGGAGGTGGGGCTACACCTTC
cdr3_aa: CASLLRGRWGYTF

v_call: TRBV15
j_call: TRBJ2-1
d_call: TRBD2
clone_size: few
cdr3_nt: TGTGCCACCAGCAGAGAGACGACTAGCTATGAGCAGTTCTTC
cdr3_aa: CATSRETTSYEQFF

v_call: TRBV15
j_call: TRBJ2-2
d_call: TRBD1
clone_size: few
cdr3_nt: TGTGCCACCAGCAGAGAGGGGCCAGGGGGATCTAACACCGGGGAGCTGTTTTTT
cdr3_aa: CATSREGPGGSNTGELFF

v_call: TRBV6-2/TRBV6-3
j_call: TRBJ2-1
d_call: .
clone_size: .
cdr3_nt: TGTGCCAGCAGTTATGCCGAACTAGAGCAGTTCTTC
cdr3_aa: CASSYAELEQFF

v_call: TRBV5-1
j_call: TRBJ2-3
d_call: .
clone_size: medium-sized
cdr3_nt: TGCGCCAGCAGCTTGGAGGGGCAAAGCGCAGATACGCAGTATTTT
cdr3_aa: CASSLEGQSADTQYF

v_call: TRBV4-3
j_call: TRBJ1-2
d_call: TRBD1
clone_size: few
cdr3_nt: TGCGCCAGCAGCCAAGAACCCTACCTGGGGGACAGGGGGCAATATACCTATGGCTACACCTTC
cdr3_aa: CASSQEPYLGDRGQYTYGYTF

v_call: TRBV20-1
j_call: TRBJ1-2
d_call: TRBD1
clone_size: .
cdr3_nt: TGCAGTGCTAGGCCGACAGGGTGGAAAGGCTACACCTTC
cdr3_aa: CSARPTGWKGYTF

v_call: TRBV6-6
j_call: TRBJ2-3
d_call: TRBD2
clone_size: .
cdr3_nt: TGTGCCAGCAGTCCGCCCCTAGCGGGGGGGCGCACAGATACGCAGTATTTT
cdr3_aa: CASSPPLAGGRTDTQYF

v_call: TRBV2
j_call: TRBJ1-1
d_call: .
clone_size: few
cdr3_nt: TGTGCCAGCAGTGAGTTTCGACTCCCTGAAGCTTTCTTT
cdr3_aa: CASSEFRLPEAFF

v_call: TRBV7-2
j_call: TRBJ1-2
d_call: .
clone_size: few
cdr3_nt: TGTGCCAGCAGGGAAGGAGATTGGGTCCTACCTAACTATGGCTACACCTTC
cdr3_aa: CASREGDWVLPNYGYTF

v_call: TRBV11-2
j_call: TRBJ2-1
d_call: TRBD2
clone_size: few
cdr3_nt: TGTGCCAGCAGCTTAGACGGACTAGCGGGGAACCCTGAGCAGTTCTTC
cdr3_aa: CASSLDGLAGNPEQFF